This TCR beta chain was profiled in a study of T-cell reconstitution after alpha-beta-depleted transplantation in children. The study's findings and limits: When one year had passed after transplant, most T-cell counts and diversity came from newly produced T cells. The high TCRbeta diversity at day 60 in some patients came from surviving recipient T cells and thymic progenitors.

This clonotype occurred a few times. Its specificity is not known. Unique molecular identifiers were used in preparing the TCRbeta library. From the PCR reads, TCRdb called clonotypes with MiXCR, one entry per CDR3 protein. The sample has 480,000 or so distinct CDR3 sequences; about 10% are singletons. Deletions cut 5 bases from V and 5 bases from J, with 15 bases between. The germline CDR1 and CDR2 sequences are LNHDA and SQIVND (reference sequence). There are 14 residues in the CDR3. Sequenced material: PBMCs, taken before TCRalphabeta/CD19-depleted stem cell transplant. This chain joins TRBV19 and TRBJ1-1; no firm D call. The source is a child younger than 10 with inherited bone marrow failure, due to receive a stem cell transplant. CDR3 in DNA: TGTGCCAGTAGTTTCACGGGGTGGGGTACTGAAGCTTTCTTT. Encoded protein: CASSFTGWGTEAFF.